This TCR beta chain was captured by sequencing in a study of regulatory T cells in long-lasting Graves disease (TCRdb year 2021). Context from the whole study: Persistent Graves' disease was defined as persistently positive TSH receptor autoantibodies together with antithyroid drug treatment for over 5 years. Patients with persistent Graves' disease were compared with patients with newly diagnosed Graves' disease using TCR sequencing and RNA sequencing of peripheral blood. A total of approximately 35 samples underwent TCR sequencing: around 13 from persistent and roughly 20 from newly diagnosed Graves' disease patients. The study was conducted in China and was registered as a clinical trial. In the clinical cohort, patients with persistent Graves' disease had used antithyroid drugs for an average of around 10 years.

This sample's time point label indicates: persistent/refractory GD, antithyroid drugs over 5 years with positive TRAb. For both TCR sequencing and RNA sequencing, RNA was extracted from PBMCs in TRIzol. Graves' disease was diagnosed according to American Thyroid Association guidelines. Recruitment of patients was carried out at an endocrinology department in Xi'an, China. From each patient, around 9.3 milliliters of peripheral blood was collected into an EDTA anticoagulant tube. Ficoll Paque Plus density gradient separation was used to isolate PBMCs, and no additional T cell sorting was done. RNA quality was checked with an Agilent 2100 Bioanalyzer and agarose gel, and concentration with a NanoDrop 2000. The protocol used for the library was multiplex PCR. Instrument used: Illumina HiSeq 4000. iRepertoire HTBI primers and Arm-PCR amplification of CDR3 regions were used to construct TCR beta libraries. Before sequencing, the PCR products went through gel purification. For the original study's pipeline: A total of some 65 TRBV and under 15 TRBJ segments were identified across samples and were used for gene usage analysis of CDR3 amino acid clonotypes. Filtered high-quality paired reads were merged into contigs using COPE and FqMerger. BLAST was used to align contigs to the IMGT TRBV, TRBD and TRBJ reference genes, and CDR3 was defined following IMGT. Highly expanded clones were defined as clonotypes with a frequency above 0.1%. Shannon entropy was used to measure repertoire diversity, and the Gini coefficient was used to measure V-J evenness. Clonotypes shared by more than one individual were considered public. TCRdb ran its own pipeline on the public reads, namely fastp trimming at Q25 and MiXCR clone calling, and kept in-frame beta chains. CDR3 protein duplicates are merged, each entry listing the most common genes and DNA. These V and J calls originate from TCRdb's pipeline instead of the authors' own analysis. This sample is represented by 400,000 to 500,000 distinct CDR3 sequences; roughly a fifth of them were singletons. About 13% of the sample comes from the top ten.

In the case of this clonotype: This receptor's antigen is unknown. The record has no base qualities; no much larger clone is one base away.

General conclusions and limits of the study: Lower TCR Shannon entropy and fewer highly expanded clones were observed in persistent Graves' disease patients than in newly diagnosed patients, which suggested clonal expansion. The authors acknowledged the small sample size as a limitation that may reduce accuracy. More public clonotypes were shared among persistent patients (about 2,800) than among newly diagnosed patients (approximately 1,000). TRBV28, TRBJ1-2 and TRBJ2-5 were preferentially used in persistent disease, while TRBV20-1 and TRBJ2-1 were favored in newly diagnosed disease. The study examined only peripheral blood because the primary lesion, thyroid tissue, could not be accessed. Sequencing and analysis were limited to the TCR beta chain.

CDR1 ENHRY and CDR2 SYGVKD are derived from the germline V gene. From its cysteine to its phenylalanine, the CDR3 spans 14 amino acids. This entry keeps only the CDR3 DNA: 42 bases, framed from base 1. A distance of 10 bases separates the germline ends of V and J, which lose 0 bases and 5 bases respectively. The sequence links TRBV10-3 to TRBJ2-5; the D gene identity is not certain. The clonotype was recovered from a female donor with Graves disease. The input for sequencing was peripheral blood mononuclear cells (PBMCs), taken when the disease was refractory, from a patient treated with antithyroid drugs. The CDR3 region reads CAISESNGGETQYF. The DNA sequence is TGTGCCATCAGTGAGTCGAATGGTGGGGAGACCCAGTACTTC.